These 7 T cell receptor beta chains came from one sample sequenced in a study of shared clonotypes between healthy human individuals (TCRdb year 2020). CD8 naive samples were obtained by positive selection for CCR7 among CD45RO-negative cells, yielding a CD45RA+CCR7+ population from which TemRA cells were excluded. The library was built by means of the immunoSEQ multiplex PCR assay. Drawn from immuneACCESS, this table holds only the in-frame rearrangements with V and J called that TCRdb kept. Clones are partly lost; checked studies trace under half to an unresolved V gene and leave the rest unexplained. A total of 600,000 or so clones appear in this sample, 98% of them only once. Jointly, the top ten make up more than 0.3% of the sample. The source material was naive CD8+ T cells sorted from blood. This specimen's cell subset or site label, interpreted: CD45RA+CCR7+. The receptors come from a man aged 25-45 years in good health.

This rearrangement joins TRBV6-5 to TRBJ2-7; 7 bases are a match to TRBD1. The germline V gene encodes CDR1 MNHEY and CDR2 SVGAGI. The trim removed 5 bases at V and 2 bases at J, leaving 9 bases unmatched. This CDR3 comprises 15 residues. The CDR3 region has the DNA TGTGCCAGCAGTATATCAAGAGGGGGCGCCTACGAGCAGTACTTC. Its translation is CASSISRGGAYEQYF.

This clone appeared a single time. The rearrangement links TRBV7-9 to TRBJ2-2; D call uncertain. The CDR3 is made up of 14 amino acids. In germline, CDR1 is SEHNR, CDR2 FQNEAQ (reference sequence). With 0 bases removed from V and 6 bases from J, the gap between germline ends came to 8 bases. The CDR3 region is CASSLARPPGELFF. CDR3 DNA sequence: TGTGCCAGCAGCTTAGCGCGTCCCCCCGGGGAGCTGTTTTTT.

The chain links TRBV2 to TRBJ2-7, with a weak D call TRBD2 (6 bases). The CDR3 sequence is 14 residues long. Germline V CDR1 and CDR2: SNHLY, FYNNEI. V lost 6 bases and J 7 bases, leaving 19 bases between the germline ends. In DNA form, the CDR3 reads TGTGCCAGCAGGGATCCGGGACTTACGAGGGAGCAGTACTTC. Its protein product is CASRDPGLTREQYF.

The CDR3, as DNA: TGTGCCAGCAGCTTAGAACTGACAGGGTACACCGGGGAGCTGTTTTTT. It translates to CASSLELTGYTGELFF. J is TRBJ2-2 and V is TRBV7-6, with TRBD1 matching over 7 bases. With V trimmed by 1 base and J by 3 bases, 5 bases remained unmatched. The germline V gene encodes CDR1 SGHVS and CDR2 FNYEAQ. The CDR3 length is 16 residues.

DNA for the CDR3: TGTGCCAGCAGGCCAACCGGGACTAGCGATAGCACAGATACGCAGTATTTT. Its translation: CASRPTGTSDSTDTQYF. The rearrangement links TRBV11-2 to TRBJ2-3, with TRBD2 identical over 10 bases. The CDR3 spans 17 residues. The germline gives CDR1 SGHAT, CDR2 FQNNGV. V was clipped by 6 bases and J by 0 bases; unmatched bases: 9.

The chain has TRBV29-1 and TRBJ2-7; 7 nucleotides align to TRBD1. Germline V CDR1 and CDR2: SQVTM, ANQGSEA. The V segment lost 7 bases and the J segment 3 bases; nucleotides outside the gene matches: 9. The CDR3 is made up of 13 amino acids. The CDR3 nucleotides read TGCAGCGCCAAGACAGGGAGAGGCTACGAGCAGTACTTC. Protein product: CSAKTGRGYEQYF.

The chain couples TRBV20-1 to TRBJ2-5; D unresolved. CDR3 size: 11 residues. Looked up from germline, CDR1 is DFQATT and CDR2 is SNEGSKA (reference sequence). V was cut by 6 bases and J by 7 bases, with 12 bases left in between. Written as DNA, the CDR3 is TGCAGTGCCCAGGCCCTGGTGACCCAGTACTTC. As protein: CSAQALVTQYF.